This T cell receptor beta chain was profiled in a study of cytomegalovirus exposure and HLA in healthy donors. Study observations and caveats: For most subjects, TCR beta sequences were reported to predict HLA-A and HLA-B alleles with accuracy. A cluster of highly shared sequence variants was likely a sequencing artifact. Later on, analysis showed that most CMV-associated TCR beta chains appeared to be HLA-restricted.

Comments on this clone: Its target is unknown.

The germline V gene has CDR1 ENHRY and CDR2 SYGVKD. The V and J ends lost 10 bases and 0 bases respectively, with 15 bases between them. The CDR3 contains 15 residues. PCR used 60 Vbeta primers and 13 Jbeta primers. Clones were read by immunoSEQ multiplex PCR, and TCRdb kept only the in-frame ones, dropping some. The table lists around 150,000 clones, 79% of them singletons. The chain combines TRBV10-3 with TRBJ1-4, with no clear D. The TCR comes from a human donor in good health. Sequenced: PBMCs. CDR3 residues: CATGTSQSTNEKLFF. CDR3 nucleotides: TGTGCCACCGGAACATCACAGTCAACTAATGAAAAACTGTTTTTT.